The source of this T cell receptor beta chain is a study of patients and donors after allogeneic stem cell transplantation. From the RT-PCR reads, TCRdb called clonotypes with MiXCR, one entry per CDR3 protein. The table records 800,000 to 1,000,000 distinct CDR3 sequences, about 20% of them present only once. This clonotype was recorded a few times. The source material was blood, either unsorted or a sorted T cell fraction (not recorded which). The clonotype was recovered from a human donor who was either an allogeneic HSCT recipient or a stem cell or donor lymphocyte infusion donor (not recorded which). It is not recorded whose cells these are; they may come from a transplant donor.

CDR3 DNA sequence: TGCAGCGTTGAAACGCACTATGGCTACACCTTC. Its protein product is CSVETHYGYTF. The genes are TRBV29-1 and TRBJ1-2; D remains ambiguous. V shed 2 bases and J shed 3 bases, with 4 bases lying between them. The length of the CDR3 is 11 residues. The germline V gene has CDR1 SQVTM and CDR2 ANQGSEA.